This T cell receptor beta chain was recovered during a study of blood T cell repertoires in COVID-19. Authors' processing steps: The assay estimated nucleated cells by amplifying reference gene primers. TCRdb's table, derived via immunoSEQ multiplex PCR, lists solely in-frame clones and lacks some. That table supplies the V and J calls and clone size; D and trimming were determined from the DNA. The sample consists of about 260,000 clones, 88% of them appearing once. The Seattle site enrolled patients during active infection and followed them longitudinally. Germline loops: CDR1 SGHTA, CDR2 FQGTGA. CDR3 size: 13 residues. V shed 4 bases and J shed 12 bases, with 13 bases lying between them.

Sequencing input: peripheral blood. The chain carries TRBV7-3 and TRBJ1-6; the D is unclear. This receptor was obtained from a woman aged 30 to 39 with COVID-19, enrolled during active disease. CDR3 residues: CASSSSAGGPLHF. The CDR3, as DNA: TGTGCCAGCAGCTCGTCCGCGGGAGGACCCCTCCACTTT.